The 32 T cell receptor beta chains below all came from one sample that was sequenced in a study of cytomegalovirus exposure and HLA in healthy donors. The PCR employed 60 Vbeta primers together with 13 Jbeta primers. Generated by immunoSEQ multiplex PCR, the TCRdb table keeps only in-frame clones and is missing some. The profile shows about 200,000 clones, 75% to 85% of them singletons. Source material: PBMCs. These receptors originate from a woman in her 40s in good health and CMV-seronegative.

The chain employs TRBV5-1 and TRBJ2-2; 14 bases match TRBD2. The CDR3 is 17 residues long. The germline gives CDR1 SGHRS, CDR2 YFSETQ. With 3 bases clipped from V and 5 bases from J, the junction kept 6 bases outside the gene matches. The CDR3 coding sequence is TGCGCCAGCAGCTCTCCGGGACTAGCGGGAGAAACCGGGGAGCTGTTTTTT. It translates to CASSSPGLAGETGELFF. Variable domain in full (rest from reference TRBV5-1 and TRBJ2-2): KAGVTQTPRYLIKTRGQQVTLSCSPISGHRSVSWYQQTPGQGLQFLFEYFSETQRNKGNFPGRFSGRQFSNSRSEMNVSTLELGDSALYLCASSSPGLAGETGELFFGEGSRLTVL.

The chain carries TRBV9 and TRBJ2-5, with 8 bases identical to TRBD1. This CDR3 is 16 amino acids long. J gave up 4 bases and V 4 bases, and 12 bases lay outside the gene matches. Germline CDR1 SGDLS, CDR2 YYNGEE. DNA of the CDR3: TGTGCCAGCAGCCTCGGGACAGGATCGGTGGGAGAGACCCAGTACTTC. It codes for CASSLGTGSVGETQYF.

CDR3: CASDGGRTLQTNQPQHF. DNA of the CDR3: TGTGCCAGTGACGGGGGGCGGACTCTCCAAACTAATCAGCCCCAGCATTTT. V usage is TRBV19 and J usage is TRBJ1-5; maybe TRBD1 (6 bases). V was cut by 8 bases and J by 4 bases, with 24 bases left in between. Germline V CDR1 and CDR2: LNHDA, SQIVND (reference sequence). This CDR3 contains 17 residues.

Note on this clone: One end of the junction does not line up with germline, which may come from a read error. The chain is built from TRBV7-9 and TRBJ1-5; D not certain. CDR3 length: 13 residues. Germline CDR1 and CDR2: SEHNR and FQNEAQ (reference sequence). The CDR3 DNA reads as TGTTCCAGCAGCTTTCTTTCGGGTCAGCCCCAGCATTTT. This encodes CSSSFLSGQPQHF. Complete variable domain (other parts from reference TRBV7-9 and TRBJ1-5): DTGVSQNPRHKITKRGQNVTFRCDPISEHNRLYWYRQTLGQGPEFLTYFQNEAQLEKSRLLSDRFSAERPKGSFSTLEIQRTEQGDSAMYLCSSSFLSGQPQHFGDGTRLSIL.

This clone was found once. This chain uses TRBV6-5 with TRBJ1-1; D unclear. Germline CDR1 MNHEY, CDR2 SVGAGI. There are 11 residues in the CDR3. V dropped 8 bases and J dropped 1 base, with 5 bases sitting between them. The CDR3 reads CASSGNTEAFF. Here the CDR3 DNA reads TGTGCCAGCTCAGGGAACACTGAAGCTTTCTTT.

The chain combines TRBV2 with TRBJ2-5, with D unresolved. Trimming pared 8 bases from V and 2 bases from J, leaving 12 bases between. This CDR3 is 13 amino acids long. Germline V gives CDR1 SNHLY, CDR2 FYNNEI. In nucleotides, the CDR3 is TGTGCCAGCGGTGGTATCACTCAAGAGACCCAGTACTTC. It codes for CASGGITQETQYF.

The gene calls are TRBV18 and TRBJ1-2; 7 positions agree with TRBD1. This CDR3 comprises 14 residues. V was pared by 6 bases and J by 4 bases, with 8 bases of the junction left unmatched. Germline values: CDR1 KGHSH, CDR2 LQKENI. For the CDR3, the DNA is TGTGCCAGCTCCCCGACAGGGACGCGCTATGGCTACACCTTC. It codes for CASSPTGTRYGYTF.

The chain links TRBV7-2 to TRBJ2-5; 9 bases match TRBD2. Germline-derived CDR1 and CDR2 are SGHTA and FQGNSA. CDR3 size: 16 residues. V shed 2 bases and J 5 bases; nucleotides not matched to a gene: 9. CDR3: CASSLRRGRVVETQYF. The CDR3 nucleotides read TGTGCCAGCAGCTTAAGGCGCGGGAGGGTAGTGGAGACCCAGTACTTC.

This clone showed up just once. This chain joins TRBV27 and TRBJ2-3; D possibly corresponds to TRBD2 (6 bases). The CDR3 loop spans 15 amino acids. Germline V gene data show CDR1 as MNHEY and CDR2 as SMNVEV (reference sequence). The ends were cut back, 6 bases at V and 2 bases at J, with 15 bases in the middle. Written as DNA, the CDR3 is TGTGCCAGCAGCCCCGGGACTCCTCCCACAGATACGCAGTATTTT. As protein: CASSPGTPPTDTQYF.

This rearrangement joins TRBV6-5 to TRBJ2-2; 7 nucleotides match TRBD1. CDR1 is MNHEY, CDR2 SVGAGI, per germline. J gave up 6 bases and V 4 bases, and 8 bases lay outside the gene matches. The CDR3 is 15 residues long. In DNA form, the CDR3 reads TGTGCCAGCAGTTCCCGAACAGGGGTTCCCGGGGAGCTGTTTTTT. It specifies CASSSRTGVPGELFF.

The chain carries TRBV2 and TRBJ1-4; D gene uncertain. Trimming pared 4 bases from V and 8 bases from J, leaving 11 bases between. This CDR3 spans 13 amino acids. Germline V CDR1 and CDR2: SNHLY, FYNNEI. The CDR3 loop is CASSVLRNEKLFF. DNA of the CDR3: TGTGCCAGCAGTGTACTTCGAAACGAAAAACTGTTTTTT. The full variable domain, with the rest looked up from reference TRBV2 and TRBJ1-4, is EPEVTQTPSHQVTQMGQEVILRCVPISNHLYFYWYRQILGQKVEFLVSFYNNEISEKSEIFDDQFSVERPDGSNFTLKIRSTKLEDSAMYFCASSVLRNEKLFFGSGTQLSVL.

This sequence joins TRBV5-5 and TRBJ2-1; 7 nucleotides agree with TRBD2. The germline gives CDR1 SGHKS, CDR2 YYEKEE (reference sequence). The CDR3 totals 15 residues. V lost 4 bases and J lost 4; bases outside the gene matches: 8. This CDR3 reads CASSPLGGEYNEQFF. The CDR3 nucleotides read TGTGCCAGCAGCCCACTGGGGGGGGAGTACAATGAGCAGTTCTTC.

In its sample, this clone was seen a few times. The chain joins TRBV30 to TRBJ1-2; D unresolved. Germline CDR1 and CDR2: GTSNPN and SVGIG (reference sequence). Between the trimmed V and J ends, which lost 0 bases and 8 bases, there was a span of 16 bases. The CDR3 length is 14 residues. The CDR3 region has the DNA TGTGCCTGGAGTGTATTCACTGACTATTGGGGCTACACCTTC. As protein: CAWSVFTDYWGYTF.

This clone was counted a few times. Here the CDR3 reads CASSRLAGGGAKNIQYF. The DNA of the CDR3 is TGTGCCAGCAGCAGACTAGCGGGGGGAGGGGCCAAAAACATTCAGTACTTC. This chain links TRBV7-2 with TRBJ2-4, with 13 bases aligning to TRBD2. The V and J ends lost 5 bases and 1 base, in that order; junction bases with no gene match: 5. Germline V gene lookup returns CDR1 SGHTA and CDR2 FQGNSA. This CDR3 is built from 17 residues. Combining the CDR3 with reference TRBV7-2 and TRBJ2-4 gives the whole variable domain GAGVSQSPSNKVTEKGKDVELRCDPISGHTALYWYRQSLGQGLEFLIYFQGNSAPDKSGLPSDRFSAERTGGSVSTLTIQRTQQEDSAVYLCASSRLAGGGAKNIQYFGAGTRLSVL.

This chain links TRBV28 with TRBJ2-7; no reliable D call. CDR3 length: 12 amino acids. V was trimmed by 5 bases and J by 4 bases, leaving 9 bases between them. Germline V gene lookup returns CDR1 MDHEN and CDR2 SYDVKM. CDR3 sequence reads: CASSPPRYEQYF. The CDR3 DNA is TGTGCCAGCAGTCCACCTAGGTACGAGCAGTACTTC.

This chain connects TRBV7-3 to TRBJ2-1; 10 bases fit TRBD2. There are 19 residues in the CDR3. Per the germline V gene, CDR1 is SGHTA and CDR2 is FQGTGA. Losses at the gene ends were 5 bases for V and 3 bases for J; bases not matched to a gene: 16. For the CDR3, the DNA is TGTGCCAGCAGCCTGGAACCTCCGGCTAGCGGGAGAGTCTACAATGAGCAGTTCTTC. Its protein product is CASSLEPPASGRVYNEQFF.

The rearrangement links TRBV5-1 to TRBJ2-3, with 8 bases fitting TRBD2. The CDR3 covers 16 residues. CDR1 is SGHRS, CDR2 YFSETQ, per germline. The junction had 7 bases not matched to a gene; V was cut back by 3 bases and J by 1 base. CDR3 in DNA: TGCGCCAGCAGCTCTAAGCGGGAGTGGGGCACAGATACGCAGTATTTT. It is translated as CASSSKREWGTDTQYF. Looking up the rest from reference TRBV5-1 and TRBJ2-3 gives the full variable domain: KAGVTQTPRYLIKTRGQQVTLSCSPISGHRSVSWYQQTPGQGLQFLFEYFSETQRNKGNFPGRFSGRQFSNSRSEMNVSTLELGDSALYLCASSSKREWGTDTQYFGPGTRLTVL.

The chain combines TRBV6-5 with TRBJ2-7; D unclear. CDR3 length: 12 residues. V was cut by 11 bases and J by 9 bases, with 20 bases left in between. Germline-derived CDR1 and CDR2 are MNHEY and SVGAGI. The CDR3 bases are TGTGCCTCCCAGGATACCCTGGGTTGGCAGTACTTC. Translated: CASQDTLGWQYF.

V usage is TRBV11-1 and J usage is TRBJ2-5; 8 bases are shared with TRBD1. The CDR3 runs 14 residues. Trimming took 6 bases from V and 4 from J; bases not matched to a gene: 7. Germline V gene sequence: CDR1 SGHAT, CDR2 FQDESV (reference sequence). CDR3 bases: TGTGCCAGCAGGAGAGGACAGGGTGGAGAGACCCAGTACTTC. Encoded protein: CASRRGQGGETQYF.

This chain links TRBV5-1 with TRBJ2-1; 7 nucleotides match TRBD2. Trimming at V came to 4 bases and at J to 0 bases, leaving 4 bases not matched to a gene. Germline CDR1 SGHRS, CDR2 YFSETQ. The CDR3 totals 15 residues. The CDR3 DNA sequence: TGCGCCAGCAGCAGAAGCGGGAACTCCTACAATGAGCAGTTCTTC. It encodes CASSRSGNSYNEQFF.

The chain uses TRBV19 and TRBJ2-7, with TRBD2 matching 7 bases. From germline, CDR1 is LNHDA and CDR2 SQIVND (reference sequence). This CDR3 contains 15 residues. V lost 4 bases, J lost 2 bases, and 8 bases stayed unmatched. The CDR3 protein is CASSTQVAGTYEQYF. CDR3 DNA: TGTGCCAGTAGTACCCAAGTAGCGGGCACCTACGAGCAGTACTTC.

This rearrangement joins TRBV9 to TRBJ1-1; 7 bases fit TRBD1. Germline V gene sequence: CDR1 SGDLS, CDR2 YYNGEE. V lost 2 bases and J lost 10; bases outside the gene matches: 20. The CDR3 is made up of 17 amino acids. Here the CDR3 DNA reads TGTGCCAGCAGCGTCGGCACTCCCATAGGGTCTCAGGGGGGAGCTTTCTTT. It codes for CASSVGTPIGSQGGAFF.

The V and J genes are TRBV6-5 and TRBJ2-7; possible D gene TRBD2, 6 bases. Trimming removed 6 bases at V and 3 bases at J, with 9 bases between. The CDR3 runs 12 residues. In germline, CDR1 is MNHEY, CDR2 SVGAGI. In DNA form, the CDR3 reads TGTGCCAGCAGCAAGGACTACTACGAGCAGTACTTC. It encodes CASSKDYYEQYF.

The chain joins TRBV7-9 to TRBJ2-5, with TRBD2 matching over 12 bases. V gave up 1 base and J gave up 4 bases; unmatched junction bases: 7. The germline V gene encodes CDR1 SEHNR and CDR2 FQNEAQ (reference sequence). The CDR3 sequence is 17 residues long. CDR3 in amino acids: CASSLGLAGVTGETQYF. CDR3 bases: TGTGCCAGCAGCTTAGGACTAGCGGGAGTAACGGGAGAGACCCAGTACTTC. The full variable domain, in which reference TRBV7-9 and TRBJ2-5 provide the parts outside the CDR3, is DTGVSQNPRHKITKRGQNVTFRCDPISEHNRLYWYRQTLGQGPEFLTYFQNEAQLEKSRLLSDRFSAERPKGSFSTLEIQRTEQGDSAMYLCASSLGLAGVTGETQYFGPGTRLLVL.

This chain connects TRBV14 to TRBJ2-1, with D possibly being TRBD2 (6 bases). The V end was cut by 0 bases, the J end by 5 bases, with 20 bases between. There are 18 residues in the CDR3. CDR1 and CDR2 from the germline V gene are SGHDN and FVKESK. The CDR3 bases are TGTGCCAGCAGCCAAGACCTTTCAAGCGGGCGGCTAAACAATGAGCAGTTCTTC. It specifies CASSQDLSSGRLNNEQFF.

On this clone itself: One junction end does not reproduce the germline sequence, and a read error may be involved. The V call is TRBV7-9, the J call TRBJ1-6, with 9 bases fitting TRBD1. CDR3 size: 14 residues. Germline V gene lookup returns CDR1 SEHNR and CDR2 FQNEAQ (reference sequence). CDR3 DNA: TGTGCCAGCACCTTACAGGGGGCCAATTCACCCCTCCACTTT. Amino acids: CASTLQGANSPLHF. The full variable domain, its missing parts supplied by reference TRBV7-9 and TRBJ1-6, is DTGVSQNPRHKITKRGQNVTFRCDPISEHNRLYWYRQTLGQGPEFLTYFQNEAQLEKSRLLSDRFSAERPKGSFSTLEIQRTEQGDSAMYLCASTLQGANSPLHFGNGTRLTVT.

The CDR3 region is CASTQTGYANYGYTF. The CDR3 DNA reads TGTGCCAGCACCCAGACAGGATATGCCAACTATGGCTACACCTTC. V usage is TRBV7-9 and J usage is TRBJ1-2, with TRBD1 as a possible D gene (6 bases). The CDR3 is 15 residues long. Trimming cost V 7 bases and J 2 bases, with 17 bases left between them. CDR1 is SEHNR, CDR2 FQNEAQ, per germline (reference sequence). Supplemented by reference TRBV7-9 and TRBJ1-2, the full variable domain reads DTGVSQNPRHKITKRGQNVTFRCDPISEHNRLYWYRQTLGQGPEFLTYFQNEAQLEKSRLLSDRFSAERPKGSFSTLEIQRTEQGDSAMYLCASTQTGYANYGYTFGSGTRLTVV.

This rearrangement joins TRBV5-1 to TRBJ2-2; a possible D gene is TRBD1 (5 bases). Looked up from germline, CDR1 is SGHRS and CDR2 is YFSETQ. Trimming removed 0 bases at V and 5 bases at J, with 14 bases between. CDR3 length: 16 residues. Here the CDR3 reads CASSLGSGIVTGELFF. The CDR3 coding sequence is TGCGCCAGCAGCTTGGGCTCAGGGATAGTAACCGGGGAGCTGTTTTTT.

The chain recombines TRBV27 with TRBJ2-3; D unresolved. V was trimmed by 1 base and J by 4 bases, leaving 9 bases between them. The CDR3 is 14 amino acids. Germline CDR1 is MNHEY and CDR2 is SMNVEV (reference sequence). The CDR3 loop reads CASSLFSTPDTQYF. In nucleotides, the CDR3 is TGTGCCAGCAGTTTATTTAGCACCCCAGATACGCAGTATTTT.

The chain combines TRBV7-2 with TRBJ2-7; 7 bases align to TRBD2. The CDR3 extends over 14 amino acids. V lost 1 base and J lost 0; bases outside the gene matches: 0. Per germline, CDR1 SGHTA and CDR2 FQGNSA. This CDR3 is CASSLGGGSYEQYF. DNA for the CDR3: TGTGCCAGCAGCTTAGGGGGGGGCTCCTACGAGCAGTACTTC.

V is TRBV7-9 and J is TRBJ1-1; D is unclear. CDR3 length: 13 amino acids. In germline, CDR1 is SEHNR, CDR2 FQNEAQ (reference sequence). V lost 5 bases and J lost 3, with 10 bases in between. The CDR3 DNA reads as TGTGCCAGCAGCCGAGGGCAGTACACTGAAGCTTTCTTT. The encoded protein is CASSRGQYTEAFF.

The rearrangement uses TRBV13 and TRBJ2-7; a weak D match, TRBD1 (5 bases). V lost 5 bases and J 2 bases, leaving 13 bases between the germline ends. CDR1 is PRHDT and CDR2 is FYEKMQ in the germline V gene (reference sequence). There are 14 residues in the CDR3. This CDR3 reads CASSPGQGPYEQYF. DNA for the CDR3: TGTGCCAGCAGCCCTGGGCAGGGTCCCTACGAGCAGTACTTC.